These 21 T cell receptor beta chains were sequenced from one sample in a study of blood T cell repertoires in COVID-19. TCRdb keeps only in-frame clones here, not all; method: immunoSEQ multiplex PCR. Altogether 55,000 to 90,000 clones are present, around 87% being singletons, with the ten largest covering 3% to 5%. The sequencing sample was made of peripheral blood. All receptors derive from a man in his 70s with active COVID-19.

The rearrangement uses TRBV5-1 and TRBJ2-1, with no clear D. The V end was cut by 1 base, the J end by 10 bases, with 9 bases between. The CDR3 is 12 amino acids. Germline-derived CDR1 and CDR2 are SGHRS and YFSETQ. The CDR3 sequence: CASSLPPGEQFF. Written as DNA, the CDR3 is TGCGCCAGCAGCTTGCCCCCCGGGGAGCAGTTCTTC.

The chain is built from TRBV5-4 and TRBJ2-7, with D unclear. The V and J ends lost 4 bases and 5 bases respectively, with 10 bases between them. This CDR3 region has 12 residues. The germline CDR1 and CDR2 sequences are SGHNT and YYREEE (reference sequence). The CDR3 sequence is CASSAVPDEQYF. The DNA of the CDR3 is TGTGCCAGCAGCGCAGTTCCTGACGAGCAGTACTTC.

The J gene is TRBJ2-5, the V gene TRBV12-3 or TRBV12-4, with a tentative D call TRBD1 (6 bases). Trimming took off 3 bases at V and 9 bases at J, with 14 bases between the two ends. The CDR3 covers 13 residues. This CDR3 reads CASSFGPPGAQYF. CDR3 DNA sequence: TGTGCCAGCAGTTTCGGCCCGCCAGGGGCCCAGTACTTC.

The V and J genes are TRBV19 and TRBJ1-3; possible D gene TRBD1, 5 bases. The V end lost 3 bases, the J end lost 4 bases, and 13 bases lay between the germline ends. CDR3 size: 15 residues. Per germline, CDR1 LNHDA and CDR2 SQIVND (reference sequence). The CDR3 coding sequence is TGTGCCAGTAGTATGGGGCAACCAGGGGGAAACACCATATATTTT. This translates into CASSMGQPGGNTIYF.

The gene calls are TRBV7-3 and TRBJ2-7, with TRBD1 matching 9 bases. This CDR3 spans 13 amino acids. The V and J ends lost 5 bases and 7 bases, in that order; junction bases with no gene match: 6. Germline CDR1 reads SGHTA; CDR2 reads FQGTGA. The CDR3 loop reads CASSRDRAGEQYF. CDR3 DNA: TGTGCCAGCAGCCGGGACAGGGCGGGTGAGCAGTACTTC.

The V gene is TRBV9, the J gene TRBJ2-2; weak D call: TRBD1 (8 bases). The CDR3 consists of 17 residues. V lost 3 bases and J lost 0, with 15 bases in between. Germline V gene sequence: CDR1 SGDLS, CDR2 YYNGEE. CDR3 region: CASSAPQGGSNTGELFF. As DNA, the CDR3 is TGTGCCAGCAGCGCACCACAGGGGGGGTCGAACACCGGGGAGCTGTTTTTT.

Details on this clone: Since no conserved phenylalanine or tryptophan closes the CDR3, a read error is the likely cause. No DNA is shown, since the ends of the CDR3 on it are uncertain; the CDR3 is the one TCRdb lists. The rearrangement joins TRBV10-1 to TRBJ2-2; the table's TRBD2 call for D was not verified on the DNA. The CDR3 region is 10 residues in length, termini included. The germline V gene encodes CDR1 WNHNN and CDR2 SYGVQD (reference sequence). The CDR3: CASRPPGLAR.

Written as DNA, the CDR3 is TGTGCCAGCAGCTTGCCCCTCCTCCCTAGCGGGAGGGACAATGAGCAGTTCTTC. Translated: CASSLPLLPSGRDNEQFF. The chain couples TRBV5-4 to TRBJ2-1, with 12 bases that match TRBD2. After removal of 1 base from V and 5 bases from J, the junction contained 10 bases not matched to a gene. Germline V lookup: CDR1 SGHNT, CDR2 YYREEE (reference sequence). CDR3 size: 18 residues.

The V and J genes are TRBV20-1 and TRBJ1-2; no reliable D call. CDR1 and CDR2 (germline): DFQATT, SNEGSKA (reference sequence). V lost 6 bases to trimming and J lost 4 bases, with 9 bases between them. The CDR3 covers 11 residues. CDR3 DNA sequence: TGCAGTGCGGCGGCGGGCTATGGCTACACCTTC. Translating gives CSAAAGYGYTF.

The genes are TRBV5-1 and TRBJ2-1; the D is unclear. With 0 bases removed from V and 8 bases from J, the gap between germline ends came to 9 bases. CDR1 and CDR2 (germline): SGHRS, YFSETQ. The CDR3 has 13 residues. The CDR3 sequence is CASSLVRWDEQFF. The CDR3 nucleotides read TGCGCCAGCAGCTTGGTGAGGTGGGATGAGCAGTTCTTC.

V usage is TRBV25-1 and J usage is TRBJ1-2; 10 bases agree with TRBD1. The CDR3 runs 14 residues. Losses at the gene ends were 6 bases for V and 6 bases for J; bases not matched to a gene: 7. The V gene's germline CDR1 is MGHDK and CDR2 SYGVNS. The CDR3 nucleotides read TGTGCCAGCAGCCCGACAGGGGGCGAGGATGGCTACACCTTC. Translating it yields CASSPTGGEDGYTF.

The CDR3 here is CASSLGWATNYGYTF. CDR3 bases: TGTGCCAGCAGTTTAGGCTGGGCGACGAACTATGGCTACACCTTC. This rearrangement joins TRBV28 to TRBJ1-2; no definite D call. Trimming cost V 2 bases and J 2 bases, with 12 bases left between them. The CDR3 consists of 15 residues. Germline V lookup: CDR1 MDHEN, CDR2 SYDVKM.

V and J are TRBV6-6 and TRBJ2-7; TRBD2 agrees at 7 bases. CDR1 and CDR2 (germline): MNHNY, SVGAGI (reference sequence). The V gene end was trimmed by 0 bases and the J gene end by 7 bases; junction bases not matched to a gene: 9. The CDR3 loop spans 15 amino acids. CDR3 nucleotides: TGTGCCAGCAGTTACTCGTGGCTAGCGGAGAGGGAGCAGTACTTC. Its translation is CASSYSWLAEREQYF.

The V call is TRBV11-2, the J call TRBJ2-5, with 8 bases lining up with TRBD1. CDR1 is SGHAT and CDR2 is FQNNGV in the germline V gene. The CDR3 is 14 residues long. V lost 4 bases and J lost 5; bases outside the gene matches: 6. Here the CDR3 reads CASSSQGARETQYF. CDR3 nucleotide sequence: TGTGCCAGCAGCTCGCAGGGGGCCCGGGAGACCCAGTACTTC.

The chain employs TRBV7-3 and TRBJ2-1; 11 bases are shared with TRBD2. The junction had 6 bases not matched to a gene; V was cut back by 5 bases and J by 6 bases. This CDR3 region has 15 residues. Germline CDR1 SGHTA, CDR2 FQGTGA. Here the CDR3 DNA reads TGTGCCAGCAGCCCGGGGACTAGCGGTTCCAATGAGCAGTTCTTC. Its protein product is CASSPGTSGSNEQFF.

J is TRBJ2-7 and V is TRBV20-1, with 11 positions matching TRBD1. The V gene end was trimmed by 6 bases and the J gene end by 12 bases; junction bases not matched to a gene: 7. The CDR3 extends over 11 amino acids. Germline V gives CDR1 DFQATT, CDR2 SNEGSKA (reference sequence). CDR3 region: CSALGTGGPYF. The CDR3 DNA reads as TGCAGTGCCCTTGGGACAGGGGGGCCGTACTTC.

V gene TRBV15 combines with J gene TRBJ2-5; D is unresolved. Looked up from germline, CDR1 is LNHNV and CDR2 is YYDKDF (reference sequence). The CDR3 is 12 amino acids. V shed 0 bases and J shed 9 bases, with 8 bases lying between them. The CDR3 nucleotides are TGTGCCACCAGCAGAGATGTCGGTTCCCAGTACTTC. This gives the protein CATSRDVGSQYF.

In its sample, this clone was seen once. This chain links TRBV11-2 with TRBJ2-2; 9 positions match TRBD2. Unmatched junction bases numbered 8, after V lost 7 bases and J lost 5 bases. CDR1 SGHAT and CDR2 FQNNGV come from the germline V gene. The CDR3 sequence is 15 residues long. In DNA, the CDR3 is TGTGCCAGCACCCCTAGCGGGATGGGGACCGGGGAGCTGTTTTTT. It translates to CASTPSGMGTGELFF.

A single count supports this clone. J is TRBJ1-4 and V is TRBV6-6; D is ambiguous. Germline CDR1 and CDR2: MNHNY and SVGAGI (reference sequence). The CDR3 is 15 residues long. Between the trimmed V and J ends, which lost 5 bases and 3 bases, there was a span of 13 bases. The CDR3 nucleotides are TGTGCCAGCAGTCGCCGGGAGGGTCCTAATGAAAAACTGTTTTTT. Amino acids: CASSRREGPNEKLFF.

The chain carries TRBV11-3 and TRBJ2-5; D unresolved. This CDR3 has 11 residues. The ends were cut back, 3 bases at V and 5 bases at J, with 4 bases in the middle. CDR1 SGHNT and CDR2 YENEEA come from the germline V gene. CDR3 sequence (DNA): TGTGCCAGCAGCTTCGGGGAGACCCAGTACTTC. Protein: CASSFGETQYF.

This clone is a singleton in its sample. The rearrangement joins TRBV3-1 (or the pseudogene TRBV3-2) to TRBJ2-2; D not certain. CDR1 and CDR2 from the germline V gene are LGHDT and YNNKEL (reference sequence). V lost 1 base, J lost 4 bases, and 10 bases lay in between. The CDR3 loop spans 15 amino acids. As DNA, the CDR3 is TGTGCCAGCAGCCAAGGGCGCGGCGGCACCGGGGAGCTGTTTTTT. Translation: CASSQGRGGTGELFF.